The subject of this entry is one TCR beta chain. The data were obtained in a study of graft-versus-host responses after intestinal transplantation. For the study at large: Every recipient underwent anti-thymocyte globulin induction, then tacrolimus and steroids for approximately three years.

TCRdb's table, derived via immunoSEQ multiplex PCR, lists solely in-frame clones and lacks some. The sample holds around 45,000 clones, about 95% seen once. Germline V gene data show CDR1 as LNHDA and CDR2 as SQIVND (reference sequence). V lost 10 bases, J lost 2 bases, and 21 bases lay in between. This CDR3 has 15 amino acids. The sequences come from PBMCs, collected approximately 360 days after intestinal transplant. The gene calls are TRBV19 and TRBJ2-7; a weak D match, TRBD1 (7 bases). The TCR originated in a human patient who received an intestinal transplant, so some T cells may come from the graft donor. The CDR3 protein is CATRRGQGGTYEQYF. The CDR3, as DNA: TGTGCCACCCGGCGCGGGCAGGGGGGAACCTACGAGCAGTACTTC.